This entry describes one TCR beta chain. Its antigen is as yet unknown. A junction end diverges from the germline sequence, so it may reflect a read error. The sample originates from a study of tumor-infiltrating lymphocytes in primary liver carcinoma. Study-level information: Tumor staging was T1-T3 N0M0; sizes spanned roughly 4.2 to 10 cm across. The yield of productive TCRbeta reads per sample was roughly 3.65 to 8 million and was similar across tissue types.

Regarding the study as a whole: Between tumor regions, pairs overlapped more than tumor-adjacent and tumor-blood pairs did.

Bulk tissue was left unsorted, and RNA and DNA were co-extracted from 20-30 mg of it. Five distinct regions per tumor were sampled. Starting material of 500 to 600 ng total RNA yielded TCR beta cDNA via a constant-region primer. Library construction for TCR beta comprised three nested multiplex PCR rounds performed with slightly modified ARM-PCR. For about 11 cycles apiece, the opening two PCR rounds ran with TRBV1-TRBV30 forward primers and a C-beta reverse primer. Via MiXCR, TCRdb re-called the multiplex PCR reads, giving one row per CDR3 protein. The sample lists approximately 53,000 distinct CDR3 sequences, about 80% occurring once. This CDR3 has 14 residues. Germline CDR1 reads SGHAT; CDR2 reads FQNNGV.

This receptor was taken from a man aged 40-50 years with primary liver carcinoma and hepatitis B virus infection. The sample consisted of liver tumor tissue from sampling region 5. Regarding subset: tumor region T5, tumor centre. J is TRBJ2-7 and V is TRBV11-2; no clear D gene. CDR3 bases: TGTGCCAGCAGTTCTAACATCAACTCCTACGAGGAGTACTTC. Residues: CASSSNINSYEEYF.